One and the same sample provided the 25 T cell receptor beta chains below, sequenced in a study of T cell responses to AZD1222 COVID-19 vaccine. The method was immunoSEQ multiplex PCR; TCRdb's version includes in-frame clones alone and lacks a portion of them. The data show just over 60,000 clones, with roughly 80% seen just once and roughly 13% held by the top ten. The specimen was peripheral blood, collected on day 0 of AZD1222 vaccination. The receptors derive from an adult in good health.

The gene calls are TRBV7-2 and TRBJ1-3; D gene ambiguous. The CDR3 sequence is 12 residues long. Germline V CDR1 and CDR2: SGHTA, FQGNSA. Trimming removed 3 bases from V and 4 bases from J, with 4 bases in between. CDR3 region: CASSFPGNTIYF. CDR3 bases: TGTGCCAGCAGCTTCCCGGGAAACACCATATATTTT.

This clone has only one observation. V usage is TRBV7-2 and J usage is TRBJ1-2, with TRBD1 matching 7 bases. V dropped 5 bases and J dropped 3; count of bases not matched to a gene: 3. The CDR3 is made up of 13 amino acids. From germline, CDR1 is SGHTA and CDR2 FQGNSA. In DNA form, the CDR3 reads TGTGCCAGCAGCCGGGACAGAGACTATGGCTACACCTTC. Translated: CASSRDRDYGYTF.

The V call is TRBV29-1, the J call TRBJ1-1; D unresolved. Germline V gene lookup returns CDR1 SQVTM and CDR2 ANQGSEA. The CDR3 has 11 residues. The V end lost 4 bases, the J end lost 4 bases, and 7 bases lay between the germline ends. The CDR3 here is CSVGSRTEAFF. For the CDR3, the DNA is TGCAGCGTTGGATCGCGCACTGAAGCTTTCTTT.

This clone was recorded once. The chain carries TRBV6-5 and TRBJ2-7, with D possibly called TRBD1 or TRBD2 (6 bases each). The CDR3 length is 14 residues. The ends were cut back, 6 bases at V and 6 bases at J, with 18 bases in the middle. Germline CDR1 and CDR2: MNHEY and SVGAGI. The CDR3 DNA reads TGTGCCAGCAGCCTCGGGACGTCGGGGGCCGAGCAGTACTTC. This translates into CASSLGTSGAEQYF.

This clone was seen a few times. CDR3 loop: CASSLLSEQYF. CDR3 DNA: TGTGCCAGCAGCTTGTTGAGCGAGCAGTACTTC. The chain joins TRBV5-8 to TRBJ2-7; D is unresolved. The CDR3 has 11 amino acids. Deletions cut 1 base from V and 6 bases from J, with 5 bases between. Per germline, CDR1 SGHTS and CDR2 YDEGEE.

This chain connects TRBV6-2 or TRBV6-3 to TRBJ1-1; D not certain. V was trimmed by 6 bases and J by 2 bases, leaving 10 bases between them. CDR3 length: 13 residues. The germline V gene encodes CDR1 MNHEY and CDR2 SVGEGT. The chain's CDR3 is CASSLHINTEAFF. In DNA form, the CDR3 reads TGTGCCAGCAGCCTCCATATTAACACTGAAGCTTTCTTT.

This rearrangement joins TRBV7-6 to TRBJ1-2, with D unclear. Between the trimmed V and J ends, which lost 0 bases and 6 bases, there was a span of 8 bases. Germline CDR1 is SGHVS and CDR2 is FNYEAQ. CDR3 length: 13 amino acids. The CDR3 DNA reads TGTGCCAGCAGCTTAGCGTACGGGCATGGCTACACCTTC. Residues: CASSLAYGHGYTF.

In DNA form, the CDR3 reads TGTGCCAGCAGCTTACACAGAAGCTACGAGCAGTACTTC. Translation gives CASSLHRSYEQYF. The chain joins TRBV11-3 to TRBJ2-7; D is undetermined. The CDR3 has 13 amino acids. Per germline, CDR1 SGHNT and CDR2 YENEEA. Trimming took off 2 bases at V and 3 bases at J, with 8 bases between the two ends.

The chain employs TRBV12-3 or TRBV12-4 and TRBJ1-1; D is uncertain. The CDR3 sequence is 13 residues long. V gave up 3 bases and J gave up 7 bases, with 12 bases separating them. CDR3 nucleotides: TGTGCCAGCAGTTTCGCTGGGTCGGGTGAAGCTTTCTTT. This translates into CASSFAGSGEAFF.

The chain carries TRBV27 and TRBJ2-1, with D hard to call. This CDR3 comprises 13 residues. V was trimmed by 6 bases and J by 6 bases, leaving 12 bases between them. The germline V gene has CDR1 MNHEY and CDR2 SMNVEV (reference sequence). CDR3 in DNA: TGTGCCAGCAGGCCCCAGACGTTCAATGAGCAGTTCTTC. Translation gives CASRPQTFNEQFF.

The chain combines TRBV27 with TRBJ2-7, with 9 bases that match TRBD1. Germline CDR1 and CDR2: MNHEY and SMNVEV (reference sequence). J was trimmed by 2 bases and V by 5 bases; bases with no gene match: 1. This CDR3 spans 13 amino acids. DNA of the CDR3: TGTGCCAGCAGTCGACAGGGGGCCTACGAGCAGTACTTC. It specifies CASSRQGAYEQYF.

The CDR3 nucleotides are TGTGCCAGCAGCTCCCGTGACAGGGTGAACACTGAAGCTTTCTTT. As protein: CASSSRDRVNTEAFF. This chain connects TRBV5-4 to TRBJ1-1, with 7 bases identical to TRBD1. Germline CDR1 reads SGHNT; CDR2 reads YYREEE (reference sequence). V was pared by 3 bases and J by 0 bases, with 5 bases of the junction left unmatched. The CDR3 has 15 residues.

CDR3 residues: CASQEGSGGDYNEQFF. The CDR3 coding sequence is TGTGCCAGCCAAGAAGGTAGCGGGGGGGATTACAATGAGCAGTTCTTC. V usage is TRBV11-2 and J usage is TRBJ2-1; TRBD2 matches at 11 bases. J was trimmed by 4 bases and V by 8 bases; bases with no gene match: 10. CDR3 length equals 16 residues. Germline V gene lookup returns CDR1 SGHAT and CDR2 FQNNGV.

V gene TRBV9 combines with J gene TRBJ1-3, with D tentatively TRBD1 (5 bases). The germline V gene encodes CDR1 SGDLS and CDR2 YYNGEE. This CDR3 comprises 15 residues. V shed 3 bases and J shed 1 base, with 11 bases lying between them. CDR3 residues: CASSAQVSSGNTIYF. CDR3 in DNA: TGTGCCAGCAGCGCACAGGTTTCTTCTGGAAACACCATATATTTT.

The V call is TRBV12-3 or TRBV12-4, the J call TRBJ1-2, with D unresolved. This CDR3 is built from 13 residues. Trimming took 5 bases from V and 3 from J, leaving 10 bases between them. The CDR3 loop is CASSDRGDYGYTF. Here the CDR3 DNA reads TGTGCCAGCAGTGACCGGGGAGACTATGGCTACACCTTC.

This chain connects TRBV5-6 to TRBJ2-7, with TRBD1 matching 12 bases. Germline V gene sequence: CDR1 SGHDT, CDR2 YYEEEE. The V gene end was trimmed by 7 bases and the J gene end by 3 bases; junction bases not matched to a gene: 5. The CDR3 covers 14 residues. The CDR3 sequence: CASGRDRGLYEQYF. CDR3 in DNA: TGTGCCAGCGGCCGGGACAGGGGGCTCTACGAGCAGTACTTC.

The chain carries TRBV10-2 and TRBJ2-1; 12 nucleotides match TRBD2. CDR1 WSHSY and CDR2 SAAADI come from the germline V gene. The junction had 14 bases not matched to a gene; V was cut back by 3 bases and J by 8 bases. CDR3 length: 18 amino acids. In DNA form, the CDR3 reads TGCGCCAGCAGTGACCGCCCCTTACTAGCGGGGGGCGACGATGAGCAGTTCTTC. Its protein product is CASSDRPLLAGGDDEQFF.

This clone has a single count. The chain joins TRBV2 to TRBJ2-1; the D call may be TRBD1 or TRBD2 (5 bases each). V lost 7 bases and J lost 2, with 12 bases in between. This CDR3 region has 14 residues. Per germline, CDR1 SNHLY and CDR2 FYNNEI. The DNA of the CDR3 is TGTGCCAGCACCCCGGGACGGACCTACAATGAGCAGTTCTTC. Encoded protein: CASTPGRTYNEQFF.

This rearrangement joins TRBV9 to TRBJ1-2, with TRBD1 as a possible D gene (5 bases). With 2 bases removed from V and 7 bases from J, the gap between germline ends came to 12 bases. This CDR3 is built from 13 residues. Germline lookup yields CDR1 SGDLS and CDR2 YYNGEE. The CDR3 DNA is TGTGCCAGCAGCGTCGCAGGGAGAGGTGGCTACACCTTC. It encodes CASSVAGRGGYTF.

This chain connects TRBV9 to TRBJ2-1; the D gene is possibly TRBD1 (6 bases). The germline V gene has CDR1 SGDLS and CDR2 YYNGEE. The length of the CDR3 is 16 residues. V dropped 1 base and J dropped 1 base, with 12 bases sitting between them. CDR3 in DNA: TGTGCCAGCAGCGTATCAGGGGTCGGTTCCTACAATGAGCAGTTCTTC. Protein sequence: CASSVSGVGSYNEQFF.

In this sample, this clone turned up a few times. This rearrangement joins TRBV10-3 to TRBJ1-2; 10 nucleotides match TRBD1. The CDR3 loop spans 17 amino acids. V was pared by 4 bases and J by 4 bases, with 12 bases of the junction left unmatched. From germline, CDR1 is ENHRY and CDR2 SYGVKD. The chain's CDR3 is CAISGGGTGVVSYGYTF. CDR3 DNA sequence: TGTGCCATCAGTGGTGGTGGGACAGGGGTCGTGTCCTATGGCTACACCTTC.

This chain links TRBV7-9 with TRBJ2-5, with 8 bases aligning to TRBD1. CDR1 and CDR2 (germline): SEHNR, FQNEAQ (reference sequence). This CDR3 contains 15 residues. V lost 6 bases, J lost 4 bases, and 10 bases stayed unmatched. The CDR3 protein is CASRVGQGDGETQYF. As DNA, the CDR3 is TGTGCCAGCAGAGTCGGACAGGGCGACGGAGAGACCCAGTACTTC.

For the CDR3, the DNA is TGTGCCAGCAGCTTAGATACAGGGATCAATCAGCCCCAGCATTTT. It encodes CASSLDTGINQPQHF. The V call is TRBV7-6, the J call TRBJ1-5; a weak D match, TRBD1 (6 bases). Germline V gene lookup returns CDR1 SGHVS and CDR2 FNYEAQ. V was pared by 1 base and J by 3 bases, with 10 bases between. CDR3 length: 15 residues.

This clone has a single count. The chain uses TRBV4-2 and TRBJ2-7, with D possibly being TRBD1 or TRBD2 (5 bases each). Trimming left V 4 bases short and J 2 bases short, with 12 bases between. The CDR3 is 14 residues long. From germline, CDR1 is LGHNA and CDR2 YNFKEQ. In nucleotides, the CDR3 is TGTGCCAGCAGCCTGGAGGCAGGGCCCTACGAGCAGTACTTC. This encodes CASSLEAGPYEQYF.

The CDR3 DNA follows: TGTGCCAGCAGTTCCACTGGGGCCAACGTCCTGACTTTC. This sequence encodes CASSSTGANVLTF. V and J are TRBV6-5 and TRBJ2-6; D is ambiguous. Between the trimmed V and J ends, which lost 4 bases and 2 bases, there was a span of 3 bases. Germline CDR1 reads MNHEY; CDR2 reads SVGAGI. This CDR3 has 13 amino acids.